The entry below describes one TCR beta chain. Germline-derived CDR1 and CDR2 are PRHDT and FYEKMQ (reference sequence). The CDR3 spans 18 residues. The V segment lost 3 bases and the J segment 1 base; nucleotides outside the gene matches: 12. This entry belongs to a study of blood T cell repertoires in COVID-19. Turning to the study itself: Donors in the United States, Italy and Spain gave samples during acute or convalescent COVID-19. T cells, B-cell-depleted T cells, or PBMCs supplied cDNA or gDNA.

The table came from immunoSEQ multiplex PCR; TCRdb's copy has only in-frame clones and leaves some out. Here the sample spans roughly 200,000 clones, roughly 83% being singletons. This receptor was identified in a human donor in a cohort sampled during active COVID-19. The rearrangement uses TRBV13 and TRBJ2-5, with 9 bases fitting TRBD1. The sample was peripheral blood. The CDR3 loop is CASSLDRGSSGPQETQYF. The CDR3, as DNA: TGTGCCAGCAGCTTGGACAGGGGTAGTAGCGGGCCCCAAGAGACCCAGTACTTC. The full variable domain, rest sourced from reference TRBV13 and TRBJ2-5, is AAGVIQSPRHLIKEKRETATLKCYPIPRHDTVYWYQQGPGQDPQFLISFYEKMQSDKGSIPDRFSAQQFSDYHSELNMSSLELGDSALYFCASSLDRGSSGPQETQYFGPGTRLLVL.